Included here is one T cell receptor (beta chain) sequence, with context. These data originate in a study of blood T cell repertoires in COVID-19. Study information: Samples of COVID-19 (acute and convalescent) were obtained from the United States, Italy and Spain.

In the study's own analysis: Using reference gene primer amplification, nucleated cell counts were estimated. TCRdb keeps only in-frame clones here, not all; method: immunoSEQ multiplex PCR. D and trimming come from the DNA, and the V and J calls and clone size come from that table. Among approximately 160,000 clones listed, 70% to 90% were seen once. The germline CDR1 and CDR2 sequences are MNHEY and SVGAGI. With 8 bases clipped from V and 2 bases from J, the junction kept 5 bases outside the gene matches. The CDR3 runs 14 residues. The chain has TRBV6-5 and TRBJ2-3; the match to TRBD2 covers 9 bases. Sequencing input: peripheral blood. The TCR was taken from a man aged 40-49 years who had recovered from COVID-19. CDR3 region: CASVERGATDTQYF. For the CDR3, the DNA is TGTGCCAGCGTGGAGCGGGGGGCCACAGATACGCAGTATTTT.